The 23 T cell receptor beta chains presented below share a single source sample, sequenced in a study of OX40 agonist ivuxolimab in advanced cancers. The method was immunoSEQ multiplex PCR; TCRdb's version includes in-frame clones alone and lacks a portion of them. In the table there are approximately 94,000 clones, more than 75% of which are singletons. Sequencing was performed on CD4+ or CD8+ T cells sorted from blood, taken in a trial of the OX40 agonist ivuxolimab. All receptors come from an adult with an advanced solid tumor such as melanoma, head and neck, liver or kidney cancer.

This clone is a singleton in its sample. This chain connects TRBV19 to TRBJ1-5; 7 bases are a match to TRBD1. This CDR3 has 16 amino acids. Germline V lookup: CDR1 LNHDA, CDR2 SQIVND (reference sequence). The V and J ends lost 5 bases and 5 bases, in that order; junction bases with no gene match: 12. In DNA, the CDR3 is TGTGCCAGTAGTCCCCCCAGCGGGGACAGATATCAGCCCCAGCATTTT. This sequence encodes CASSPPSGDRYQPQHF.

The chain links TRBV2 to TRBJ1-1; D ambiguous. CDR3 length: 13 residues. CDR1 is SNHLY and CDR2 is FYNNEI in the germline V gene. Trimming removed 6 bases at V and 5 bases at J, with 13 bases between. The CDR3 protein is CASSQQEWTEAFF. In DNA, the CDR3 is TGTGCCAGCAGCCAGCAAGAATGGACTGAAGCTTTCTTT.

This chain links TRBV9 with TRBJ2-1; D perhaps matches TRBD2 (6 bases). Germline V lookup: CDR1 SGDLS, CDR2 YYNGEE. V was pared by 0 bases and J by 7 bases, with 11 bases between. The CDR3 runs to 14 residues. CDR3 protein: CASSVGGRGNEQFF. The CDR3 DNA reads TGTGCCAGCAGCGTAGGAGGGCGGGGAAATGAGCAGTTCTTC.

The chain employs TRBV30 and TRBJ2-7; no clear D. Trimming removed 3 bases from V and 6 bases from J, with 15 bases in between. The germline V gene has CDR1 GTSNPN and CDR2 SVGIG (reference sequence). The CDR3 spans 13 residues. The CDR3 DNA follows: TGTGCCTGGAGCTCCTTTCGAGAGTCCGAGCAGTACTTC. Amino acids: CAWSSFRESEQYF. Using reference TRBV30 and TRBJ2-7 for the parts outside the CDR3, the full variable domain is SQTIHQWPATLVQPVGSPLSLECTVEGTSNPNLYWYRQAAGRGLQLLFYSVGIGQISSEVPQNLSASRPQDRQFILSSKKLLLSDSGFYLCAWSSFRESEQYFGPGTRLTVT.

CDR3 in DNA: TGTGCCAGCAGCTCGGATATAGCCAAAAACATTCAGTACTTC. This sequence encodes CASSSDIAKNIQYF. J is TRBJ2-4 and V is TRBV5-6; D remains unclear. Between the trimmed V and J ends, which lost 3 bases and 0 bases, there was a span of 7 bases. Germline V lookup: CDR1 SGHDT, CDR2 YYEEEE. The CDR3 length is 14 residues.

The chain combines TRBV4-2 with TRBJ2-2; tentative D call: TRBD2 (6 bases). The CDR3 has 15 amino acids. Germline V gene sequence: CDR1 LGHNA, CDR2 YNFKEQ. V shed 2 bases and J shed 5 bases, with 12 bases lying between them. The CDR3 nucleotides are TGTGCCAGCAGCCAAATCGGGAGAGGAACCGGGGAGCTGTTTTTT. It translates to CASSQIGRGTGELFF.

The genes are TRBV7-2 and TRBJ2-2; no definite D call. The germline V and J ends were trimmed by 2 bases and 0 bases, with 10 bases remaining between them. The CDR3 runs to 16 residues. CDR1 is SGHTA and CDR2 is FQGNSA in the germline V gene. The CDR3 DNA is TGTGCCAGCAGCTTACTCTCAGCTGCGAACACCGGGGAGCTGTTTTTT. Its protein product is CASSLLSAANTGELFF. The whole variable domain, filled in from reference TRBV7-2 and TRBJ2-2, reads GAGVSQSPSNKVTEKGKDVELRCDPISGHTALYWYRQSLGQGLEFLIYFQGNSAPDKSGLPSDRFSAERTGGSVSTLTIQRTQQEDSAVYLCASSLLSAANTGELFFGEGSRLTVL.

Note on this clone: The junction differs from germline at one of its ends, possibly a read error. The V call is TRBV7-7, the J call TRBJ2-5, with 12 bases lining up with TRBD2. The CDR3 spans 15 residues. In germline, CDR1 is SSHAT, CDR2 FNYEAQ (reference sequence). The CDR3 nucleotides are TGTGCTAGCAGCCATGGACTAGCGGGAAGCGAGACCCAGTACTTC. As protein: CASSHGLAGSETQYF. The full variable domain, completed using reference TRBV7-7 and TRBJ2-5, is GAGVSQSPRYKVTKRGQDVTLRCDPISSHATLYWYQQALGQGPEFLTYFNYEAQPDKSGLPSDRFSAERPEGSISTLTIQRTEQRDSAMYRCASSHGLAGSETQYFGPGTRLLVL.

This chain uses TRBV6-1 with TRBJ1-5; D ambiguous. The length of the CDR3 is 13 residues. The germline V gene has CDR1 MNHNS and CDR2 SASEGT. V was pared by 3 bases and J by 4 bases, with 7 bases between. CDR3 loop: CASSDVGNQPQHF. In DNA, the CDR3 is TGTGCCAGCAGTGACGTGGGTAATCAGCCCCAGCATTTT.

The CDR3 bases are TGTGCCAGCAGGTCCCGGGACAGTAAAGAGACCCAGTACTTC. Protein product: CASRSRDSKETQYF. The V and J genes are TRBV2 and TRBJ2-5; 7 bases are a match to TRBD1. After removal of 6 bases from V and 3 bases from J, the junction contained 7 bases not matched to a gene. Germline V gives CDR1 SNHLY, CDR2 FYNNEI. This CDR3 contains 14 residues. Combining the CDR3 with reference TRBV2 and TRBJ2-5 gives the whole variable domain EPEVTQTPSHQVTQMGQEVILRCVPISNHLYFYWYRQILGQKVEFLVSFYNNEISEKSEIFDDQFSVERPDGSNFTLKIRSTKLEDSAMYFCASRSRDSKETQYFGPGTRLLVL.

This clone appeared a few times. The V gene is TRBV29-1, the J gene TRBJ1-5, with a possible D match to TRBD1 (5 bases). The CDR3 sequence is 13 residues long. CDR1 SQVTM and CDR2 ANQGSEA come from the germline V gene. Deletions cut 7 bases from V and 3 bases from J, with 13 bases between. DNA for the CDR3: TGCAGCGCCGGGGTAGGGACCAATCAGCCCCAGCATTTT. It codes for CSAGVGTNQPQHF.

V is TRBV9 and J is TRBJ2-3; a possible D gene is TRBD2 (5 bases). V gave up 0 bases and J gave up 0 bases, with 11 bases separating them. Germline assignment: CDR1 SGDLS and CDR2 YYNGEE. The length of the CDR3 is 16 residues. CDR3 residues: CASSVAEGASTDTQYF. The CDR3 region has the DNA TGTGCCAGCAGCGTAGCTGAGGGAGCTAGCACAGATACGCAGTATTTT.

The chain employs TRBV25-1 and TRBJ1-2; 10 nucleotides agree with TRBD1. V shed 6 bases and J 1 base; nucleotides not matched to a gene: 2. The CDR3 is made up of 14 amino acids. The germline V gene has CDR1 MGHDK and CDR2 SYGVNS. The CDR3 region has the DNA TGTGCCAGCAGCGGACAGGGGGGTAACTATGGCTACACCTTC. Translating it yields CASSGQGGNYGYTF.

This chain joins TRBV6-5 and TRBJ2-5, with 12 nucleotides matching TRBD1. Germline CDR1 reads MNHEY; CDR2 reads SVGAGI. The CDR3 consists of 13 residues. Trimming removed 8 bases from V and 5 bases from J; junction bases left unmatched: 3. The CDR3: CASRDRGLETQYF. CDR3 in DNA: TGTGCCAGCCGGGACAGGGGGCTGGAGACCCAGTACTTC.

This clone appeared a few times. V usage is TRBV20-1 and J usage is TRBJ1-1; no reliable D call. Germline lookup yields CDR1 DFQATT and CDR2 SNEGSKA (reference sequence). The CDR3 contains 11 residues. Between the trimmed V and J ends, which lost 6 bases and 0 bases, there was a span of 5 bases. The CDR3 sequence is CSAHMNTEAFF. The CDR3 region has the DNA TGCAGTGCCCATATGAACACTGAAGCTTTCTTT.

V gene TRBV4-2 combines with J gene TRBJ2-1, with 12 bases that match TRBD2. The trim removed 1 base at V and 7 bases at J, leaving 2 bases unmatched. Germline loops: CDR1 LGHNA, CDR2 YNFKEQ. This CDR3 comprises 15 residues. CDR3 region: CASSQAGTSGNEQFF. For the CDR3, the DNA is TGTGCCAGCAGCCAAGCTGGGACTAGCGGGAATGAGCAGTTCTTC.

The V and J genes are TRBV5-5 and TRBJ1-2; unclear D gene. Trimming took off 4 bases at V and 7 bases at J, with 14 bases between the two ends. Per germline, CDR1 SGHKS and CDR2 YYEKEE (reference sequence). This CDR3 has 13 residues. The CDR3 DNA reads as TGTGCCAGCAGCCACGTGACGGGAGGTGGCTACACCTTC. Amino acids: CASSHVTGGGYTF.

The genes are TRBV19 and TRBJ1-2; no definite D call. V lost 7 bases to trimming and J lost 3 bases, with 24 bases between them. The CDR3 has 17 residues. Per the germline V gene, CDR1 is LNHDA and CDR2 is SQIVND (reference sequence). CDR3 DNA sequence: TGTGCCAGTACCTTAGCCCCCGGGCTCCATTCTGACTATGGCTACACCTTC. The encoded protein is CASTLAPGLHSDYGYTF.

The CDR3 bases are TGTGCCAGCAGCCCGGGACAGGGGCTCACAGATACGCAGTATTTT. Its translation is CASSPGQGLTDTQYF. The chain is built from TRBV7-6 and TRBJ2-3; 10 bases line up with TRBD1. The length of the CDR3 is 15 residues. Trimming removed 5 bases from V and 2 bases from J; junction bases left unmatched: 4. Germline V gene lookup returns CDR1 SGHVS and CDR2 FNYEAQ.

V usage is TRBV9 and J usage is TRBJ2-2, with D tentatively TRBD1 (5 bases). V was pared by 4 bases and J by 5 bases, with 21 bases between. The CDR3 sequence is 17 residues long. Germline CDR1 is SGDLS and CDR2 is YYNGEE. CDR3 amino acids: CASSPRQGISGTGELFF. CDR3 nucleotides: TGTGCCAGCAGCCCGAGGCAGGGTATCTCAGGTACCGGGGAGCTGTTTTTT. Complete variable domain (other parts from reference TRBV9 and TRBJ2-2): DSGVTQTPKHLITATGQRVTLRCSPRSGDLSVYWYQQSLDQGLQFLIQYYNGEERAKGNILERFSAQQFPDLHSELNLSSLELGDSALYFCASSPRQGISGTGELFFGEGSRLTVL.

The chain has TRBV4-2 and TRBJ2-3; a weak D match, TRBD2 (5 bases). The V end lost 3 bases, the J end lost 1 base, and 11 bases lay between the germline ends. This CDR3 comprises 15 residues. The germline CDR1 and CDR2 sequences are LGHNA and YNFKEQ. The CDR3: CASSQRWRGTDTQYF. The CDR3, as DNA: TGTGCCAGCAGCCAGAGGTGGCGGGGCACAGATACGCAGTATTTT.

In nucleotides, the CDR3 is TGCGCCAGCAGCCAAGGCCCGAGGGGTAGCTCCTACGAGCAGTACTTC. Protein: CASSQGPRGSSYEQYF. This rearrangement joins TRBV4-3 to TRBJ2-7; perhaps D is TRBD1 or TRBD2 (5 bases each). The V gene lost 1 base and the J gene lost 0 bases, with 13 bases spanning the gap. Germline V gives CDR1 LGHNA, CDR2 YSLEER. The CDR3 has 16 amino acids.

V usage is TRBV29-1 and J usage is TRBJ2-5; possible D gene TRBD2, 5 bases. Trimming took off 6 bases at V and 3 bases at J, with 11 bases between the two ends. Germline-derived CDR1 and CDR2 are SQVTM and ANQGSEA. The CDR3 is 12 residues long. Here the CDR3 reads CSVRELEETQYF. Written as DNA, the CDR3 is TGCAGCGTCCGGGAACTCGAAGAGACCCAGTACTTC.